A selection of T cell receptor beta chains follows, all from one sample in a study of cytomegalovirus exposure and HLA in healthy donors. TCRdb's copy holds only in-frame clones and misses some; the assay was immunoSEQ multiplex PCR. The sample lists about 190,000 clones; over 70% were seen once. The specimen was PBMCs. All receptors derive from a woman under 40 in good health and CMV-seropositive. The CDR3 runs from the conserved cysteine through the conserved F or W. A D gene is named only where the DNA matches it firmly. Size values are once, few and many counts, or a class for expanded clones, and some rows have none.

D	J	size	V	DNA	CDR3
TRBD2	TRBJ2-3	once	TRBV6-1	TGTGCCAGCAGTGAAGCTGGTAAGGGTCGAGCGGGAGTTGCAGATACGCAGTATTTT	CASSEAGKGRAGVADTQYF
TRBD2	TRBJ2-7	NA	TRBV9	TGTGCCAGCAGCCCCCAGGCCAGCGGGAGGGCGTACGAGCAGTACTTC	CASSPQASGRAYEQYF
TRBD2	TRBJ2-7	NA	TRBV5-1	TGCGCCAGCAGCCTTACTAGCGGACCAACCTACGAGCAGTACTTC	CASSLTSGPTYEQYF
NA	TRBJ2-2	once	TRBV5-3	TGTGCCAGAAGCTTGATTAGCCAAAACCTCAGAACTACCGGGGAGCTGTTTTTT	CARSLISQNLRTTGELFF
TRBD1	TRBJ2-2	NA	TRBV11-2	TGTGCCAGCAGCCCGGACAGGGTGGCGACCGGGGAGCTGTTTTTT	CASSPDRVATGELFF
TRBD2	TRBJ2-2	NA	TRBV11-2	TGTGCCAGCAGCGTTCTCACTAGCGGGGGGGAGCTGTTTTTT	CASSVLTSGGELFF
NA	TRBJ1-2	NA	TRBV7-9	TGTGCCAGCAGCCTGGGGACTTCCTTTAACTATGGCTACACCTTC	CASSLGTSFNYGYTF
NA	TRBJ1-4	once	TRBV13	TGTGCCAGCAGCCGGACGGGGACTCGGAACAAACTGTTTTTT	CASSRTGTRNKLFF
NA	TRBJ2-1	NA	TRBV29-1	TGCAGCGTTTCGGAGCGGGTGGCAGAACAGTTCTTC	CSVSERVAEQFF
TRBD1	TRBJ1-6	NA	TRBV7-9	TGTGCCAGCAGCTCCGGGACAGGGTTCTATAATTCACCCCTCCACTTT	CASSSGTGFYNSPLHF
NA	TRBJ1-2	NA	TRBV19	TGTGCCAGTAGTATCACAGGGAACTATGGCTACACCTTC	CASSITGNYGYTF
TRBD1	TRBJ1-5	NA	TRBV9	TGTGCCAGCAGCCTGGGACAGGGCGATCAGCCCCAGCATTTT	CASSLGQGDQPQHF
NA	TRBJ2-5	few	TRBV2	TGTGCCAGCATGTGGGGGCCATCTGTCCCGTACCAAGAGACCCAGTACTTC	CASMWGPSVPYQETQYF
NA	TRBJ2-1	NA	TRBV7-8	TGTGCCAGCAGCTTATACTTAAGCTCCTACAATGAGCAGTTCTTC	CASSLYLSSYNEQFF
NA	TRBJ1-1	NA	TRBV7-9	TGTGCCAGCAGCTTAATTCCCAGGCCGAACACTGAAGCTTTCTTT	CASSLIPRPNTEAFF
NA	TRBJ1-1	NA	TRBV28	TGTGCCAGCAGTTCCCTAAGCATGAACACTGAAGCTTTCTTT	CASSSLSMNTEAFF
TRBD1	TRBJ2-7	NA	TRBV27	TGTGCCAGCAGTTGGGGGACAGGGCCTAGCTACGAGCAGTACTTC	CASSWGTGPSYEQYF
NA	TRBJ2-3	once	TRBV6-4	TGTGCCAGCAGTGACTCAGGGGAACATACGCAGTATTTT	CASSDSGEHTQYF
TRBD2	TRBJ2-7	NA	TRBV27	TGTGCCAGCACCATATCCACTAGCGGGAGTCTCTACGAGCAGTACTTC	CASTISTSGSLYEQYF
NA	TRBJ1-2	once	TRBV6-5	TGTGCCAGCAGTTCCACAGGTCCCTATGGCTACACCTTC	CASSSTGPYGYTF
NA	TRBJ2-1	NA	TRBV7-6	TGTGCCAGCAGGGACGCGGGCGCGTCTTACAATGAGCAGTTCTTC	CASRDAGASYNEQFF
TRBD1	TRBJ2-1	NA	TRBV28	TGTGCCAGCAGTTCAACAGCAGGGGGCGCGATCGATGAGCAGTTCTTC	CASSSTAGGAIDEQFF
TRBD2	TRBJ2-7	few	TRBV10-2	TGCGCCAGCATATCCACTAGCGGGAGGGGAAGAAGCTCCTACGAGCAGTACTTC	CASISTSGRGRSSYEQYF
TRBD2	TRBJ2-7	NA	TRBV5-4	TGTGCCAGCAGCTGGGGGGGATACTACGAGCAGTACTTC	CASSWGGYYEQYF